This entry describes one T cell receptor (beta chain). These data come from a study of blood T cell repertoires in COVID-19. Study-level background: The samples span acute and convalescent COVID-19 from the United States, Italy and Spain. T cells, B-cell-depleted T cells, or PBMCs supplied cDNA or gDNA.

As originally analysed: Quantification of nucleated cells was approximated via reference gene primer amplification. The method was immunoSEQ multiplex PCR; TCRdb's version includes in-frame clones alone and lacks a portion of them. Clone size and the V and J calls come from that table; the DNA yielded D and trimming. The table has some 200,000 clones, around 90% seen once. Germline V gene lookup returns CDR1 MNHEY and CDR2 SMNVEV (reference sequence). The CDR3 length is 12 residues. The germline V and J ends were trimmed by 4 bases and 5 bases, with 8 bases remaining between them. Sequencing was done on a sample of peripheral blood. This sequence originates from a woman in her late teens or twenties who had recovered from COVID-19. The chain recombines TRBV27 with TRBJ2-5, with D maybe TRBD2 (5 bases). CDR3 residues: CASSSLGETQYF. CDR3 nucleotides: TGTGCCAGCAGTTCACTAGGGGAGACCCAGTACTTC.